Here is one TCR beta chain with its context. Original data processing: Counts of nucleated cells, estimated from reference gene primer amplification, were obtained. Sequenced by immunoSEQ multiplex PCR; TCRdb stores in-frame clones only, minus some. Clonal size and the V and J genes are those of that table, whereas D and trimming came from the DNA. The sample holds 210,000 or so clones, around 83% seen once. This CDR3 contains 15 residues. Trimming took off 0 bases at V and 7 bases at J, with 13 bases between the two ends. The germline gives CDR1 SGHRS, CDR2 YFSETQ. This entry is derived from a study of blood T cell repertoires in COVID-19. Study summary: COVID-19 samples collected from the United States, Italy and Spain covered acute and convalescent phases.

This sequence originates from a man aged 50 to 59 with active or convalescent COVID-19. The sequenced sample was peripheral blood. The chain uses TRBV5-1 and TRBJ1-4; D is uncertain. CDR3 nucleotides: TGCGCCAGCAGCTTGGCCGGGATCCCGGGTGAAAAACTGTTTTTT. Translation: CASSLAGIPGEKLFF.